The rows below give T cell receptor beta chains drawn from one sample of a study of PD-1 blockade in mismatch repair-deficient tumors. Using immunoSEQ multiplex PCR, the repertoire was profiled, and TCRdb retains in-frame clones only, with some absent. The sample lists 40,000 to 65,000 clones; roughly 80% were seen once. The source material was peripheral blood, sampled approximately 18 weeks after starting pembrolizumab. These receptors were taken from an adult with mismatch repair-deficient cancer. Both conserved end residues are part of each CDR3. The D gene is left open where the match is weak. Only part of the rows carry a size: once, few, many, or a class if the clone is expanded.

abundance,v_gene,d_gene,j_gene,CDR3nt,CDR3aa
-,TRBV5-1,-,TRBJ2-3,TGCGCCAGCAGCGCGGAGCGGGGCACAGATACGCAGTATTTT,CASSAERGTDTQYF
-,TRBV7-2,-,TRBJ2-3,TGTGCCAGCAGGGAGGGGGGGACAGATACGCAGTATTTT,CASREGGTDTQYF
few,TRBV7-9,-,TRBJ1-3,TGTGCCAGCAGCCAAGATGAGGGGGGAGGAAACACCATATATTTT,CASSQDEGGGNTIYF
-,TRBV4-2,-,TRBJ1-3,TGTGCCAGCAGCCAAGATCTCAGCATCTCTGGAAACACCATATATTTT,CASSQDLSISGNTIYF
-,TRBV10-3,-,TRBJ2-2,TGTGCCTTAAGGAAGAACACCGGGGAGCTGTTTTTT,CALRKNTGELFF
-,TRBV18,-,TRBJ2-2,TGTGCCAGCTCACCACCGTTTTGGGGAACCGGGGAGCTGTTTTTT,CASSPPFWGTGELFF
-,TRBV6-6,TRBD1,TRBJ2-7,TGTGCCAGCATTTGGGGACAGGGGCCCTCCTACGAGCAGTACTTC,CASIWGQGPSYEQYF
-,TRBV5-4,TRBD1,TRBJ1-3,TGTGCCAGCAGCTTGGCAGGACAGGCTGGAAACACCATATATTTT,CASSLAGQAGNTIYF
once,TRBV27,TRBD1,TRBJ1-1,TGTGCCACCCGAGGGGGACAGATAAACACTGAAGCTTTCTTT,CATRGGQINTEAFF
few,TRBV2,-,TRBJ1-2,TGTGCCAGCAGTGAGGGGTCAAATAGCTATGGCTACACCTTC,CASSEGSNSYGYTF
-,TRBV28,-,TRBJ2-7,TGTGCCAGCAGGGTGGGGGGTTCCTACGAGCAGTACTTC,CASRVGGSYEQYF
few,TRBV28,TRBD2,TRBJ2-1,TGTGCCAGCAGTTTTAAGGCCAGTCCGGTATCTAGCGGGCGATGGAGTTACAATGAGCAGTTCTTC,CASSFKASPVSSGRWSYNEQFF
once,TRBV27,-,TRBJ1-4,TGTGCCAGCAGGCGTTATGGGGGTAAAGAAAAACTGTTTTTT,CASRRYGGKEKLFF
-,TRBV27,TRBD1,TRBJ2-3,TGTGCCAGCAGCCGGGACAGGGATGCAGATACGCAGTATTTT,CASSRDRDADTQYF
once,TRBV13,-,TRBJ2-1,TGTGCCAGCAGCTTAAGGGGCAGCACGAAGTACAATGAGCAGTTCTTC,CASSLRGSTKYNEQFF
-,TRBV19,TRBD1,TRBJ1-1,TGTGCCAGTAGTATTGTTGGGACAGACACTGAAGCTTTCTTT,CASSIVGTDTEAFF
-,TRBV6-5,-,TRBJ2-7,TGTGCCAGCAGTTACGGCCTAGGGAACGAGCAGTACTTC,CASSYGLGNEQYF
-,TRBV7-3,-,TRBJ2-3,TGTGCCAGCAGCTTCGGCCCAACAGATACGCAGTATTTT,CASSFGPTDTQYF
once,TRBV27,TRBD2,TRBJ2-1,TGTGCCAGTCGACTAGCGGGCGACTTCAACAATGAGCAGTTCTTC,CASRLAGDFNNEQFF
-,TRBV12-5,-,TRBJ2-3,TGTGCTAGTGGTTCAAGCGACCTCACAGATACGCAGTATTTT,CASGSSDLTDTQYF
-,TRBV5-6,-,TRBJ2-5,TGTGCCAGCAGCTTCCAGTTCCAGGGAGCTCAGTACCAAGAGACCCAGTACTTC,CASSFQFQGAQYQETQYF
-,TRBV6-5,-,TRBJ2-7,TGTGCCAGCAGTTACTCGCTTGCGACGGGCCCTCACGAGCAGTACTTC,CASSYSLATGPHEQYF
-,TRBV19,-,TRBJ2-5,TGTGCCAGTAGTTTGGCGGCAATCTCTCGCAAGGAGACCCAGTACTTC,CASSLAAISRKETQYF
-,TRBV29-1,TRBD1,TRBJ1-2,TGCAGCGTTGAGGGTACAACAGGGGGCAGAGGCTATGGCTACACCTTC,CSVEGTTGGRGYGYTF
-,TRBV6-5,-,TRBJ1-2,TGTGCCAGCAGCCAGGGTTATGGCTACACCTTC,CASSQGYGYTF
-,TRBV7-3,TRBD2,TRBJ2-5,TGTGCCAGCAGCTTATGGGCTAGCGGAAACCAAGAGACCCAGTACTTC,CASSLWASGNQETQYF
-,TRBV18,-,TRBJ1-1,TGTGCCAGCTCACCATACGGACTGTCGACTGAAGCTTTCTTT,CASSPYGLSTEAFF
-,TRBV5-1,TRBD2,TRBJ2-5,TGCGCCAGCAGCCTGACGCCGGGGGGAGTTGAGACCCAGTACTTC,CASSLTPGGVETQYF
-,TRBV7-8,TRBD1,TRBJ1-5,TGTGCCAGCAGACTGGGACAGGGCTTCGTCAGCAATCAGCCCCAGCATTTT,CASRLGQGFVSNQPQHF
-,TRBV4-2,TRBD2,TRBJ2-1,TGTGCCAGCAGCGAGACTAGCGGGAGGGCTTATGAGCAGTTCTTC,CASSETSGRAYEQFF
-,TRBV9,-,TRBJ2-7,TGTGCCAGCAGCCCCCCCGGCAGGGTCTACGAGCAGTACTTC,CASSPPGRVYEQYF
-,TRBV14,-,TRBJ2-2,TGTGCCAGCAGCCGCTTAAATACAGGGTTTGGCACCGGGGAGCTGTTTTTT,CASSRLNTGFGTGELFF
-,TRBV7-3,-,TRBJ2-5,TGTGCCAGCAGCCGGGGTGGGGGAGTGGAAGAGACCCAGTACTTC,CASSRGGGVEETQYF
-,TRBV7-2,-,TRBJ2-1,TGTGCCAGCACCCCCCGGGGCGCGCCAACCTACAATGAGCAGTTCTTC,CASTPRGAPTYNEQFF
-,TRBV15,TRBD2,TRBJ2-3,TGTGCCACCAGCAGAGCTAGCGGGAGGGCCGCGTCAGATACGCAGTATTTT,CATSRASGRAASDTQYF
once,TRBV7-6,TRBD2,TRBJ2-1,TGTGCCAGCAGCCCGGGGACTAGCGGCTACTCCTACAATGAGCAGTTCTTC,CASSPGTSGYSYNEQFF
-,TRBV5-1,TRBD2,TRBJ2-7,TGCGCCAGCAGCTTGGACACTAGCGGGAGGGCCTACGAGCAGTACTTC,CASSLDTSGRAYEQYF
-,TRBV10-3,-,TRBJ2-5,TGTGCCATCAGCGCGGGCGGGCAAGAGACCCAGTACTTC,CAISAGGQETQYF
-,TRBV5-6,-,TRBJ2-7,TGTGCCAGCAGCTCCGGGTTCCTATCCTACGAGCAGTACTTC,CASSSGFLSYEQYF
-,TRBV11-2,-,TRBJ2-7,TGTGCCAGCAGCACGGGACTCTACGAGCAGTACTTC,CASSTGLYEQYF
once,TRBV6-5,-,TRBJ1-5,TGTGCCAGCAGTGACCCTAGCCAGCCCCAGCATTTT,CASSDPSQPQHF
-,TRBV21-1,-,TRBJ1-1,TGTGCCAGCAGCAAAGAGAAATTCGGGAGCACTGAAGCTTTCTTT,CASSKEKFGSTEAFF
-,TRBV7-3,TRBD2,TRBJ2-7,TGTGCCAGCAGCCGGGCTGGCGGGAGCTACGAGCAGTACTTC,CASSRAGGSYEQYF
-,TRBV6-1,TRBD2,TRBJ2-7,TGTGCCAGCAGTGACCCTTCCGGACTAGCGGGCCACTACGAGCAGTACTTC,CASSDPSGLAGHYEQYF
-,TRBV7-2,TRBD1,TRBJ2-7,TGTGCCAGCAGGACAGGGGCCGAGCAGTACTTC,CASRTGAEQYF
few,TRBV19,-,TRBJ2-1,TGTGCCAGTAGTAAGGGGGGCTACGAGCAGTTCTTC,CASSKGGYEQFF
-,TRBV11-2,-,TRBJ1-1,TGTGCCAGCACCCCACCGTGGGGAGCCCAGAACACTGAAGCTTTCTTT,CASTPPWGAQNTEAFF
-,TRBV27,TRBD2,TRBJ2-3,TGTGCCAGCGGGGCTAGCGGGAGAGGCACAGATACGCAGTATTTT,CASGASGRGTDTQYF
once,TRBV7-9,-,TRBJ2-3,TGTGCCAGCAGCTTAGGCGGGGAGGACACGCAGTATTTT,CASSLGGEDTQYF
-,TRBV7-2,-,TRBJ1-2,TGTGCCAGCAGCTACCGTTTGACGGGGACCCAAGGCTACACCTTC,CASSYRLTGTQGYTF
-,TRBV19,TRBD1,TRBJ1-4,TGTGCCAGTAGTCCAGGGACAGTAATACCAACTAATGAAAAACTGTTTTTT,CASSPGTVIPTNEKLFF
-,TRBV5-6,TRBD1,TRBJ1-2,TGTGCCAGCAGCGACCCTCGGGACAGGGTCTATGGCTACACCTTC,CASSDPRDRVYGYTF
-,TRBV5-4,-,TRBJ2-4,TGTGCCAGCAGCTTCTTTAGACAAAACATTCAGTACTTC,CASSFFRQNIQYF
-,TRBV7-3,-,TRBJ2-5,TGTGCCAGCAGCTTAACGGGACCGCCTCAAGAGACCCAGTACTTC,CASSLTGPPQETQYF
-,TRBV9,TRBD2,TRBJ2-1,TGTGCCAGCAGCGTCACCCCACTAGCGGGAGTGAATGAGCAGTTCTTC,CASSVTPLAGVNEQFF
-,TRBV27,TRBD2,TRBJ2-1,TGTGCCAGCTTCTACCCACTACGCGGGAGGGCAGATAATGAGCAGTTCTTC,CASFYPLRGRADNEQFF
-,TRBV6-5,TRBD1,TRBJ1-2,TGTGCCAGCAGTTACTCCGGACAGGGCTATGGCTACACCTTC,CASSYSGQGYGYTF
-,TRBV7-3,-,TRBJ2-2,TGTGCCAGCAGGAGGGCGACCGGGGAGCTGTTTTTT,CASRRATGELFF
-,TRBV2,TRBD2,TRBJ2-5,TGTGCCAGCAGTGTCCGGCGGGAGGGAGTGACCCAGTACTTC,CASSVRREGVTQYF